These 10 T cell receptor beta chains originate from one sample sequenced in a study of T cell repertoires in cytomegalovirus infection. TCRdb independently ran MiXCR on the reads; one entry per CDR3 protein. The top ten hold 4.6% of the sample, which has 76,000 or so distinct CDR3 sequences, more than 3.5% seen once. Sequenced: PBMCs. The receptors come from a human donor in good health (CMV status not recorded). Some clones in this sample may be carry-over from other donors' samples.

This clonotype was seen at least ten times. The chain couples TRBV7-2 to TRBJ2-4; 7 positions agree with TRBD2. The CDR3 totals 15 residues. Germline CDR1 reads SGHTA; CDR2 reads FQGNSA. The ends lost 5 bases at V and 6 bases at J; junction bases unmatched: 10. The CDR3 coding sequence is TGTGCCAGCAGCCAGAGCGGGGTGGGAGGAAACATTCAGTACTTC. Translating it yields CASSQSGVGGNIQYF.

This clonotype occurred many times. The rearrangement links TRBV20-1 to TRBJ2-1; 7 bases agree with TRBD1. V lost 6 bases to trimming and J lost 6 bases; unmatched junction nucleotides: 11. There are 14 residues in the CDR3. Germline values: CDR1 DFQATT, CDR2 SNEGSKA (reference sequence). CDR3 region: CSATNRDSGNEQFF. DNA of the CDR3: TGCAGTGCCACAAACCGGGACAGCGGCAATGAGCAGTTCTTC.

In this sample, this clonotype turned up many times. The chain carries TRBV20-1 and TRBJ2-7; D is uncertain. This CDR3 is 13 amino acids long. Germline V gene lookup returns CDR1 DFQATT and CDR2 SNEGSKA (reference sequence). The V gene lost 3 bases and the J gene lost 2 bases, with 11 bases spanning the gap. The CDR3 coding sequence is TGCAGTGCTAGCGGGCAAGCCCCCTACGAGCAGTACTTC. This codes for CSASGQAPYEQYF.

This clonotype was seen ten or more times. The gene calls are TRBV19 and TRBJ1-5; TRBD1 might be the D (5 bases). V lost 6 bases and J 0 bases, leaving 21 bases between the germline ends. Germline V CDR1 and CDR2: LNHDA, SQIVND (reference sequence). The CDR3 contains 18 residues. The CDR3 DNA follows: TGTGCCAGTAGATGGGGGTGGACTTCAGCTGATAGCAATCAGCCCCAGCATTTT. Protein sequence: CASRWGWTSADSNQPQHF. Using reference TRBV19 and TRBJ1-5 for the parts outside the CDR3, the full variable domain is DGGITQSPKYLFRKEGQNVTLSCEQNLNHDAMYWYRQDPGQGLRLIYYSQIVNDFQKGDIAEGYSVSREKKESFPLTVTSAQKNPTAFYLCASRWGWTSADSNQPQHFGDGTRLSIL.

This clonotype was detected ten times or more. This rearrangement joins TRBV2 to TRBJ2-6; D is perhaps TRBD1 (6 bases). Trimming removed 7 bases from V and 0 bases from J, with 16 bases in between. The CDR3 loop spans 17 amino acids. Germline CDR1 reads SNHLY; CDR2 reads FYNNEI. CDR3 DNA sequence: TGTGCCAGCAATGGGGGACACGGATCCTCTGGGGCCAACGTCCTGACTTTC. It yields the protein CASNGGHGSSGANVLTF. The full variable domain, its missing parts supplied by reference TRBV2 and TRBJ2-6, is EPEVTQTPSHQVTQMGQEVILRCVPISNHLYFYWYRQILGQKVEFLVSFYNNEISEKSEIFDDQFSVERPDGSNFTLKIRSTKLEDSAMYFCASNGGHGSSGANVLTFGAGSRLTVL.

This clonotype was found many times. The chain employs TRBV6-2 or TRBV6-3 and TRBJ1-5; TRBD1 aligns across 8 bases. Germline V gene sequence: CDR1 MNHEY, CDR2 SVGEGT. The V and J ends lost 4 bases and 5 bases, in that order; junction bases with no gene match: 7. The CDR3 covers 15 residues. The CDR3 protein is CASSLTGEIDQPQHF. In DNA, the CDR3 is TGTGCCAGCAGTTTGACAGGGGAAATAGATCAGCCCCAGCATTTT.

This clonotype came up many times. The chain has TRBV7-8 and TRBJ1-3; TRBD1 matches at 8 bases. With V trimmed by 1 base and J by 0 bases, 14 bases remained unmatched. This CDR3 has 20 amino acids. CDR1 is SGHVS and CDR2 is FQNEAQ in the germline V gene. This CDR3 is CASSLGPSGQAFSSGNTIYF. In nucleotides, the CDR3 is TGTGCCAGCAGCTTAGGCCCTTCGGGACAGGCTTTTTCCTCTGGAAACACCATATATTTT.

This clonotype was seen repeatedly, ten times or more. J is TRBJ2-5 and V is TRBV20-1; the match to TRBD2 covers 12 bases. V lost 1 base, J lost 5 bases, and 2 bases stayed unmatched. The CDR3 is 14 amino acids. Germline-derived CDR1 and CDR2 are DFQATT and SNEGSKA (reference sequence). CDR3 in amino acids: CSARVTSGGETQYF. The DNA of the CDR3 is TGCAGTGCTAGAGTTACTAGCGGGGGGGAGACCCAGTACTTC.

This clonotype occurred many times. The chain links TRBV4-3 to TRBJ2-7; D is perhaps TRBD1 (5 bases). The V end lost 0 bases, the J end lost 1 base, and 13 bases lay between the germline ends. This CDR3 comprises 16 residues. Germline CDR1 LGHNA, CDR2 YSLEER. Written as DNA, the CDR3 is TGCGCCAGCAGCCAAGAGTTCGCCAGGGTATCCTACGAGCAGTACTTC. This codes for CASSQEFARVSYEQYF.

This clonotype qualifies as medium-sized (0.01 to 0.1%). V gene TRBV7-2 combines with J gene TRBJ1-1; perhaps TRBD1 as D (6 bases). Germline V gene lookup returns CDR1 SGHTA and CDR2 FQGNSA. The CDR3 is 14 amino acids. V was pared by 5 bases and J by 1 base, with 11 bases between. The CDR3, as DNA: TGTGCCAGCAGCGCGGGACATCAGAACACTGAAGCTTTCTTT. Amino acids: CASSAGHQNTEAFF.